This is a list of T cell receptor beta chains from one sample in a study of human T cells and chemical hapten exposure. TCRdb reanalysed the RACE reads using MiXCR and keeps one entry per CDR3 protein. Of tens of thousands of distinct CDR3 sequences listed, about 9.9% are singletons. The starting material was whole blood, obtained in connection with sensitization to the hapten diphenylcyclopropenone (DPC). These receptors all come from a man between 18 and 35 years old with alopecia areata. Some clones in this sample may be carry-over from other donors' samples. Both conserved end residues are part of each CDR3. D genes are given only for firm matches. Expanded clones get a size class; other rows say once, few or many, or leave the size out.

clone_size: many
j_call: TRBJ2-3
cdr3_length: 12
d_call: -
v_call: TRBV3-1
cdr3_nt: TGTGCCAGCAGCCAAGAAGGAGATACGCAGTATTTT
cdr3_aa: CASSQEGDTQYF

clone_size: many
j_call: TRBJ1-1
cdr3_length: 14
d_call: TRBD1
v_call: TRBV20-1
cdr3_nt: TGCAGTGCTAAGGGGGCCCAGGAGAACACTGAAGCTTTCTTT
cdr3_aa: CSAKGAQENTEAFF

clone_size: -
j_call: TRBJ2-7
cdr3_length: 14
d_call: TRBD2
v_call: TRBV10-2
cdr3_nt: TGCGCCAGCAGTCTAGCGGGGGGAAATTACGAGCAGTACTTC
cdr3_aa: CASSLAGGNYEQYF

clone_size: many
j_call: TRBJ2-1
cdr3_length: 14
d_call: TRBD1
v_call: TRBV6-4
cdr3_nt: TGTGCCAGCAGTCCCGGACAGGGGCACAATGAGCAGTTCTTC
cdr3_aa: CASSPGQGHNEQFF

clone_size: few
j_call: TRBJ2-7
cdr3_length: 13
d_call: -
v_call: TRBV18
cdr3_nt: TGTGCCAGCTCACCCGCGGTGAGTTACGAGCAGTACTTC
cdr3_aa: CASSPAVSYEQYF

clone_size: -
j_call: TRBJ2-7
cdr3_length: 17
d_call: TRBD1
v_call: TRBV7-9
cdr3_nt: TGTGCCAGCAGCTTAGGATCGCGGCGGGACAGGATCCACGAGCAGTACTTC
cdr3_aa: CASSLGSRRDRIHEQYF

clone_size: few
j_call: TRBJ2-1
cdr3_length: 15
d_call: -
v_call: TRBV12-5
cdr3_nt: TGTGCTAGTGGTTTGGTACTGGGGGAATCGATTGAGCAGTTCTTC
cdr3_aa: CASGLVLGESIEQFF

clone_size: few
j_call: TRBJ1-3
cdr3_length: 13
d_call: -
v_call: TRBV6-5
cdr3_nt: TGTGCCAGCCGGCCCGGCGGCGGAAACACCATATATTTT
cdr3_aa: CASRPGGGNTIYF

clone_size: -
j_call: TRBJ1-1
cdr3_length: 13
d_call: -
v_call: TRBV6-2/TRBV6-3
cdr3_nt: TGTGCCAGCAGTTACGCGGAGAACACTGAAGCTTTCTTT
cdr3_aa: CASSYAENTEAFF

clone_size: -
j_call: TRBJ1-5
cdr3_length: 14
d_call: -
v_call: TRBV7-2
cdr3_nt: TGTGCCAGCAGCTTCGACAGTGGCGGTCAGCCCCAGCATTTT
cdr3_aa: CASSFDSGGQPQHF

clone_size: few
j_call: TRBJ2-4
cdr3_length: 14
d_call: TRBD1
v_call: TRBV12-3/TRBV12-4
cdr3_nt: TGTGCCAGCAAAACCGGGACAGGGGGAAACATTCAGTACTTC
cdr3_aa: CASKTGTGGNIQYF

clone_size: many
j_call: TRBJ2-3
cdr3_length: 17
d_call: TRBD1
v_call: TRBV10-3
cdr3_nt: TGTGCCATCAGGACGGACAGGGGTAGTTCTAGCACAGATACGCAGTATTTT
cdr3_aa: CAIRTDRGSSSTDTQYF

clone_size: many
j_call: TRBJ1-2
cdr3_length: 17
d_call: -
v_call: TRBV18
cdr3_nt: TGTGCCAGCTCTCCCGCGCAGAGACAGGCAGTCGTCTATGGCTACACCTTC
cdr3_aa: CASSPAQRQAVVYGYTF

clone_size: many
j_call: TRBJ1-5
cdr3_length: 20
d_call: TRBD1
v_call: TRBV10-3
cdr3_nt: TGTGCCATCAGTGAGTCGTTATCGGACAGGGGGTTTTTGAGCAATCAGCCCCAGCATTTT
cdr3_aa: CAISESLSDRGFLSNQPQHF

clone_size: many
j_call: TRBJ2-2
cdr3_length: 13
d_call: -
v_call: TRBV7-9
cdr3_nt: TGTGCCAGCAGCTTAACAGCCACCGGGGAGCTGTTTTTT
cdr3_aa: CASSLTATGELFF

clone_size: many
j_call: TRBJ1-5
cdr3_length: 15
d_call: -
v_call: TRBV10-2
cdr3_nt: TGCGCCAGCACTACCGACATGCAGGGCAATCAGCCCCAGCATTTT
cdr3_aa: CASTTDMQGNQPQHF

clone_size: -
j_call: TRBJ2-5
cdr3_length: 15
d_call: TRBD1
v_call: TRBV6-1
cdr3_nt: TGTGCCAGCAAGGAGACAGGGGACTTTTGGGAGACCCAGTACTTC
cdr3_aa: CASKETGDFWETQYF

clone_size: many
j_call: TRBJ1-6
cdr3_length: 12
d_call: -
v_call: TRBV7-2
cdr3_nt: TGTGCCAGCAGCTTAGCCGGGGCACCCCTCCACTTT
cdr3_aa: CASSLAGAPLHF

clone_size: many
j_call: TRBJ1-1
cdr3_length: 14
d_call: -
v_call: TRBV7-2
cdr3_nt: TGTGCCAGCAGCTTAGGCCCTGAACGGACTGAAGCTTTCTTT
cdr3_aa: CASSLGPERTEAFF

clone_size: -
j_call: TRBJ1-1
cdr3_length: 16
d_call: TRBD1
v_call: TRBV4-1
cdr3_nt: TGCGCCAGCAGCCAAGGATCCGGGACAGGGATGACTGAAGCTTTCTTT
cdr3_aa: CASSQGSGTGMTEAFF

clone_size: many
j_call: TRBJ2-5
cdr3_length: 12
d_call: -
v_call: TRBV29-1
cdr3_nt: TGCAGCGTTGAACGGACGGAAGAGACCCAGTACTTC
cdr3_aa: CSVERTEETQYF

clone_size: many
j_call: TRBJ2-2
cdr3_length: 14
d_call: -
v_call: TRBV11-3
cdr3_nt: TGTGCCAGCAGCACAGGGTGGGGCACCGGGGAGCTGTTTTTT
cdr3_aa: CASSTGWGTGELFF

clone_size: -
j_call: TRBJ2-1
cdr3_length: 17
d_call: TRBD1
v_call: TRBV7-2
cdr3_nt: TGTGCCAGCAGCTTCTTTACAGGGGGCGTGGGATACAATGAGCAGTTCTTC
cdr3_aa: CASSFFTGGVGYNEQFF

clone_size: many
j_call: TRBJ2-7
cdr3_length: 15
d_call: TRBD1
v_call: TRBV20-1
cdr3_nt: TGCAGTGCTGGATTATGGGGCCAGGGGGACTACGAGCAGTACTTC
cdr3_aa: CSAGLWGQGDYEQYF

clone_size: -
j_call: TRBJ2-7
cdr3_length: 14
d_call: -
v_call: TRBV7-9
cdr3_nt: TGTGCCAGCAGCTCAACACAGGGAAGCTACGAGCAGTACTTC
cdr3_aa: CASSSTQGSYEQYF

clone_size: -
j_call: TRBJ1-1
cdr3_length: 14
d_call: -
v_call: TRBV3-1
cdr3_nt: TGTGCCAGCAGCCGGGCCCTGGAGAACACTGAAGCTTTCTTT
cdr3_aa: CASSRALENTEAFF

clone_size: -
j_call: TRBJ1-1
cdr3_length: 15
d_call: TRBD1
v_call: TRBV5-6
cdr3_nt: TGTGCCAGCAGCGCAGGGGGTTTGAGAAACACTGAAGCTTTCTTT
cdr3_aa: CASSAGGLRNTEAFF

clone_size: -
j_call: TRBJ2-3
cdr3_length: 17
d_call: -
v_call: TRBV12-3/TRBV12-4
cdr3_nt: TGTGCCAGCACCCCTGGTATCTGGGTATTAGGCACAGATACGCAGTATTTT
cdr3_aa: CASTPGIWVLGTDTQYF

clone_size: -
j_call: TRBJ2-7
cdr3_length: 15
d_call: -
v_call: TRBV5-1
cdr3_nt: TGCGCCAGCAGCTTGGAGGCCTACCCTACCTACGAGCAGTACTTC
cdr3_aa: CASSLEAYPTYEQYF

clone_size: -
j_call: TRBJ2-5
cdr3_length: 14
d_call: TRBD1
v_call: TRBV7-2
cdr3_nt: TGTGCCAGCAGCCAACAGGGGCCTCAAGAGACCCAGTACTTC
cdr3_aa: CASSQQGPQETQYF

clone_size: few
j_call: TRBJ1-6
cdr3_length: 16
d_call: -
v_call: TRBV7-6
cdr3_nt: TGTGCCAGCAGCTTAGACGTAACAGCTACACGTTCACCCCTCCACTTT
cdr3_aa: CASSLDVTATRSPLHF

clone_size: many
j_call: TRBJ1-2
cdr3_length: 13
d_call: -
v_call: TRBV4-3
cdr3_nt: TGCGCCAGCAGCCCTTACGTGGGCTATGGCTACACCTTC
cdr3_aa: CASSPYVGYGYTF

clone_size: few
j_call: TRBJ1-3
cdr3_length: 15
d_call: -
v_call: TRBV11-2
cdr3_nt: TGTGCCAGCAGCTTAGTGCGGGGAAGCGGAAACACCATATATTTT
cdr3_aa: CASSLVRGSGNTIYF

clone_size: many
j_call: TRBJ1-5
cdr3_length: 17
d_call: -
v_call: TRBV27
cdr3_nt: TGTGCCAGCAGTTCCCTCCAATACCACCAGAGCAATCAGCCCCAGCATTTT
cdr3_aa: CASSSLQYHQSNQPQHF

clone_size: many
j_call: TRBJ1-1
cdr3_length: 14
d_call: TRBD1
v_call: TRBV18
cdr3_nt: TGTGCCAGCTCGGACAGGGGAGGGTACACTGAAGCTTTCTTT
cdr3_aa: CASSDRGGYTEAFF

clone_size: many
j_call: TRBJ2-3
cdr3_length: 15
d_call: -
v_call: TRBV7-2
cdr3_nt: TGTGCCAGCAGCTTATCCGGGACTAGCACAGATACGCAGTATTTT
cdr3_aa: CASSLSGTSTDTQYF

clone_size: many
j_call: TRBJ2-3
cdr3_length: 13
d_call: -
v_call: TRBV15
cdr3_nt: TGTGCCACCAGCAGAGTATTAACGGATACGCAGTATTTT
cdr3_aa: CATSRVLTDTQYF

clone_size: -
j_call: TRBJ2-7
cdr3_length: 15
d_call: -
v_call: TRBV20-1
cdr3_nt: TGCAGTGCTCCAAAGACAGGTCTGAGCTCCTACGAGCAGTACTTC
cdr3_aa: CSAPKTGLSSYEQYF

clone_size: -
j_call: TRBJ1-2
cdr3_length: 16
d_call: TRBD1
v_call: TRBV5-1
cdr3_nt: TGCGCCAGCAGGCCCTCGACAGGGGGAGCCAACTATGGCTACACCTTC
cdr3_aa: CASRPSTGGANYGYTF

clone_size: few
j_call: TRBJ1-6
cdr3_length: 16
d_call: -
v_call: TRBV3-1
cdr3_nt: TGTGCCAGCAGCCAAAATCGACGAGGGGGGATTTCACCCCTCCACTTT
cdr3_aa: CASSQNRRGGISPLHF

clone_size: -
j_call: TRBJ1-2
cdr3_length: 17
d_call: TRBD1
v_call: TRBV6-2/TRBV6-3
cdr3_nt: TGTGCCAGCGGTTACCCGGCGACAGGGCAGATTGGACATGGCTACACCTTC
cdr3_aa: CASGYPATGQIGHGYTF

clone_size: few
j_call: TRBJ2-3
cdr3_length: 12
d_call: -
v_call: TRBV5-1
cdr3_nt: TGCGCCAGCAGTCCCGACCGGGATACGCAGTATTTT
cdr3_aa: CASSPDRDTQYF

clone_size: few
j_call: TRBJ2-7
cdr3_length: 12
d_call: -
v_call: TRBV10-3
cdr3_nt: TGTGCCATCAGTCCCGACCCGGTCCCAGGGCTCTTC
cdr3_aa: CAISPDPVPGLF

clone_size: few
j_call: TRBJ1-2
cdr3_length: 15
d_call: -
v_call: TRBV11-2
cdr3_nt: TGTGCCAGCAGCACAATTACCGGACGGAACTATGGCTACACCTTC
cdr3_aa: CASSTITGRNYGYTF

clone_size: many
j_call: TRBJ2-7
cdr3_length: 13
d_call: -
v_call: TRBV20-1
cdr3_nt: TGCAGTGCTAGAGATGGGGGGAGGAGTGAGCAGTACTTC
cdr3_aa: CSARDGGRSEQYF

clone_size: -
j_call: TRBJ1-1
cdr3_length: 15
d_call: TRBD1
v_call: TRBV11-2
cdr3_nt: TGTGCCAGCAGCTTAGGGGCAGGGGGCTGGACTGAAGCTTTCTTT
cdr3_aa: CASSLGAGGWTEAFF

clone_size: few
j_call: TRBJ1-1
cdr3_length: 14
d_call: -
v_call: TRBV29-1
cdr3_nt: TGCAGCGTTGTGGGGGCGGGAAAGAACACTGAAGCTTTCTTT
cdr3_aa: CSVVGAGKNTEAFF

clone_size: -
j_call: TRBJ1-6
cdr3_length: 15
d_call: TRBD1
v_call: TRBV19
cdr3_nt: TGTGCCAGTGCCCTAACAGGGGGCGAGGGTTCACCCCTCCACTTT
cdr3_aa: CASALTGGEGSPLHF

clone_size: few
j_call: TRBJ2-1
cdr3_length: 18
d_call: TRBD2
v_call: TRBV7-6
cdr3_nt: TGTGCCAGCAGCTTAGAACTACTAGCGGGGGGGCACAGGAATGAGCAGTTCTTC
cdr3_aa: CASSLELLAGGHRNEQFF

clone_size: -
j_call: TRBJ2-5
cdr3_length: 14
d_call: -
v_call: TRBV4-3
cdr3_nt: TGCGCCAGCAGCCAAGATTTCAGCCAAGAGACCCAGTACTTC
cdr3_aa: CASSQDFSQETQYF

clone_size: many
j_call: TRBJ1-2
cdr3_length: 14
d_call: -
v_call: TRBV5-1
cdr3_nt: TGCGCCAGCAGCTTGCCCCAGGGAGTGTATGGCTACACCTTC
cdr3_aa: CASSLPQGVYGYTF

clone_size: few
j_call: TRBJ2-3
cdr3_length: 13
d_call: -
v_call: TRBV7-3
cdr3_nt: TGTGCCAGCAGCTTAGCCATCGACGATACGCAGTATTTT
cdr3_aa: CASSLAIDDTQYF

clone_size: few
j_call: TRBJ1-3
cdr3_length: 14
d_call: -
v_call: TRBV18
cdr3_nt: TGTGCCAGCTCACCCCCGGGGGCTGGAAACACCATATATTTT
cdr3_aa: CASSPPGAGNTIYF

clone_size: few
j_call: TRBJ1-6
cdr3_length: 15
d_call: -
v_call: TRBV18
cdr3_nt: TGTGCCAGCTCACCCACAGGGTTCTGTAATTCACCCCTCCACTTT
cdr3_aa: CASSPTGFCNSPLHF

clone_size: few
j_call: TRBJ2-5
cdr3_length: 19
d_call: TRBD2
v_call: TRBV2
cdr3_nt: TGTGCCAGCAGCAACCGCCCTCTCATGACTAGCGGGGTCGAAGAGACCCAGTACTTC
cdr3_aa: CASSNRPLMTSGVEETQYF